This TCR beta chain was identified in a study of blood T cell repertoires in COVID-19. Study-wide background: Acute and convalescent COVID-19 samples came from the United States, Italy and Spain.

CDR1 is MNHNY and CDR2 is SVGAGI in the germline V gene (reference sequence). Deletions cut 7 bases from V and 9 bases from J, with 13 bases between. The CDR3 spans 13 residues. Repertoires were generated with immunoSEQ multiplex PCR, while TCRdb's copy carries only in-frame clones and drops some. This table holds some 78,000 clones, around 89% found once. The receptor comes from a man between 65 and 80 years old with active or convalescent COVID-19. The V gene is TRBV6-6, the J gene TRBJ1-6; D unclear. The sample comprised peripheral blood. This chain's CDR3 is CASTEPIFSPLHF. CDR3 bases: TGTGCCAGCACCGAACCTATATTTTCACCCCTCCACTTT.